The entry that follows covers one T cell receptor (beta chain) sequence. Its antigen is still unknown. Methods used by the authors: ImmunoSEQ supplied junction-only sequences lacking quality scores, so filtering was different. The repertoire was sequenced with immunoSEQ multiplex PCR; TCRdb's copy has only in-frame clones and lacks some. That table is the source of V, J and clone size, and D and trimming were worked out from the DNA. This sample has some 2.1 million clones, with approximately 94% found just once. This CDR3 has 15 amino acids. The ends were cut back, 1 base at V and 2 bases at J, with 11 bases in the middle. Germline V gene data show CDR1 as SGHDT and CDR2 as YYEEEE. The sample originates from a study of shared clonotypes between healthy human individuals. Naive CD8 isolation took CD45RO-negative cells positively selected for CCR7 and excluded terminally differentiated effector memory CD45RA+ cells.

Study observations and caveats: Though the depth was large, rarefaction showed that sorted-subset sequencing was incomplete. Memory subsets generally showed lower estimated richness than naive subsets.

Sequenced material: naive CD8+ T cells sorted from blood. The rearrangement joins TRBV5-6 to TRBJ2-3; D possibly uses TRBD1 or TRBD2 (6 bases each). The receptor was derived from a man between 18 and 35 years old in good health. The CDR3 sequence is CASSLLGGLTDTQYF. The CDR3 DNA is TGTGCCAGCAGCTTGTTGGGGGGCCTCACAGATACGCAGTATTTT. The full variable domain, its missing parts supplied by reference TRBV5-6 and TRBJ2-3, is DAGVTQSPTHLIKTRGQQVTLRCSPKSGHDTVSWYQQALGQGPQFIFQYYEEEERQRGNFPDRFSGHQFPNYSSELNVNALLLGDSALYLCASSLLGGLTDTQYFGPGTRLTVL.